The clone carrying this TCR beta chain was counted at least ten times. The CDR3 runs 13 residues. The germline V gene encodes CDR1 MNHEY and CDR2 SMNVEV (reference sequence). Trimming took 11 bases from V and 7 from J; bases not matched to a gene: 12. The data were taken from a study of CD8+CD57+ T cells in acquired aplastic anemia. TCR beta VDJ and CDR3 were profiled, and genomic DNA was the template. TCRdb fed the reads into MiXCR, producing one record per CDR3 protein. In the table there are 400,000 to 450,000 distinct CDR3 sequences, just under 70% of which are singletons. The sequencing input was sorted CD4+, CD8+, or CD8+CD57+ T cells (not recorded which) from PBMCs. V is TRBV27 and J is TRBJ2-3, with 7 bases lining up with TRBD2. The sequence came from a human donor in good health, serving as a control. DNA of the CDR3: TGTGCCTGCTCGACTAGCCTCCTAAATACGCAGTATTTT. Translation gives CACSTSLLNTQYF.